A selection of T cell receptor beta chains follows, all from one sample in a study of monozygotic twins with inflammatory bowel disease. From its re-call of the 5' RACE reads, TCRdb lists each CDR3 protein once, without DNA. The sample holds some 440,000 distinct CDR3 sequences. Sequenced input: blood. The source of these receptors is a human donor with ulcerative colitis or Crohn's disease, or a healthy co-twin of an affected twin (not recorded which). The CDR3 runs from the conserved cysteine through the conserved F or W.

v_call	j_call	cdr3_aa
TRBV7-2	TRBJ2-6	CASSLQETGANVLTF
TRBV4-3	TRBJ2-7	CASSQGTGDPYEQYF
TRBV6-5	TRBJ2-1	CASSSQLAGAYNEQFF
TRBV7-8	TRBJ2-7	CASSLGQGSSEQYF
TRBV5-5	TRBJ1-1	CASSYPGGAAFF
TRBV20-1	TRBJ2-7	CSATEVKSSFYEQYF
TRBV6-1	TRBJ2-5	CASSSRGQIETQYF
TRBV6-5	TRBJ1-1	CASSSPNRGTEAFF
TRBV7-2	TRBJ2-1	CASSLETSGGTYNEQFF
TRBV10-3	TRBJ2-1	CAISDQIAQREQFF
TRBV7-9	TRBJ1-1	CASSPPVGTGGTTEAFF
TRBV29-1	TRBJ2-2	CSVKDGANTGELFF
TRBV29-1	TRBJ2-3	CSAWTSGGPPSTDTQYF
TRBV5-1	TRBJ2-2	CASSLAVIGVTGELFF
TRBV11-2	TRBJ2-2	CASSPPRVAGGGTGELFF
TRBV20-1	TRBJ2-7	CSARPRLAGPYEQYF
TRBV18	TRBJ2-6	CASSTDRAGANVLTF
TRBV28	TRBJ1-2	CASSSNSGYTF
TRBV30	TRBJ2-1	CAWSVRKSSYNEQFF
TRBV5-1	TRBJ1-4	CASRVGQINEKLFF
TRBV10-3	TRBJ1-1	CAISELGGTEAFF
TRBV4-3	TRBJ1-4	CASSQARTGGGEKLFF
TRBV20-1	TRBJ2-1	CSANRGGLSYNEQFF
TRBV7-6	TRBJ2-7	CASTGTDSYEQYF
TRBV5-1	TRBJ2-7	CASSKPEGPYEQYF
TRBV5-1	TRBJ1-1	CASSSQGGGTEAFF
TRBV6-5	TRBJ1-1	CASSYSAGSSTEAFF
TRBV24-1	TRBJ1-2	CATSDLARGVNYGYTF
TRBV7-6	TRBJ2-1	CASIPTSGIYNEQFF
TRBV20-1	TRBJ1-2	CSAREDILGHYGYTF
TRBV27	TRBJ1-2	CASSLIRDGGNYGYTF
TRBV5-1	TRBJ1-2	CASSLDTQVPRGYTF
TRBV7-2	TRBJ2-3	CASSLNVGGTDTQYF
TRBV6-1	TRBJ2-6	CASRANSGANVLTF
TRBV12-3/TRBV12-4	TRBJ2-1	CASSLEYGKNEQFF
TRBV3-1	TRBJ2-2	CASSHRDRGTGELFF
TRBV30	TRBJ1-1	CARGWPVTEAFF
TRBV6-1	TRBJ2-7	CASQYRGKNYEQYF
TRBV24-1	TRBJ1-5	CATSDLQFDQPQHF
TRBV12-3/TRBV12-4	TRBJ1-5	CASSSTGPNQPQHF
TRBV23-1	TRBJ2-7	CASSRSQGLTMEQYF
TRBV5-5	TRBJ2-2	CASRRDTGPGELFF
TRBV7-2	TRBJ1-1	CASSSQGRLGEAFF
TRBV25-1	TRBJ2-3	CASSVGTSTYTDTQYF
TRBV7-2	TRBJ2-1	CASSLATLAGEQFF
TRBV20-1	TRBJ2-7	CSARGGYYEQYF